One sample yielded the 27 T cell receptor beta chains listed below, sequenced in a study of blood T cell repertoires in COVID-19. TCRdb's table, derived via immunoSEQ multiplex PCR, lists solely in-frame clones and lacks some. The data hold about 140,000 clones, with 86% observed a single time. The sequencing input was PBMCs or T cells enriched from blood (not recorded which). These receptors were collected from a man in his fifties or sixties who had recovered from COVID-19.

The J gene is TRBJ2-1, the V gene TRBV24-1; maybe TRBD1 (7 bases). Between the trimmed V and J ends, which lost 5 bases and 0 bases, there was a span of 16 bases. There are 17 residues in the CDR3. Germline V lookup: CDR1 KGHDR, CDR2 SFDVKD. The CDR3 DNA is TGTGCCACCAGTGCCCAGAGGGGGCGGGGCTCCTACAATGAGCAGTTCTTC. This codes for CATSAQRGRGSYNEQFF.

The gene calls are TRBV29-1 and TRBJ2-3; no clear D. Trimming shortened V by 3 bases and J by 2 bases, and 9 bases separated the two germline ends. CDR1 is SQVTM and CDR2 is ANQGSEA in the germline V gene. The CDR3 is 13 residues long. The CDR3 spells CSVDTVNTDTQYF. The CDR3 nucleotides read TGCAGCGTTGACACAGTCAACACAGATACGCAGTATTTT.

This chain links TRBV7-2 with TRBJ1-2; 10 nucleotides align to TRBD1. Trimming cost V 2 bases and J 4 bases; bases outside gene matches: 4. The CDR3 runs 15 residues. Germline V gene data show CDR1 as SGHTA and CDR2 as FQGNSA. In nucleotides, the CDR3 is TGTGCCAGCAGCTTAAGGACAGGGGGTGGCTATGGCTACACCTTC. Its translation: CASSLRTGGGYGYTF.

The genes are TRBV2 and TRBJ2-2; 9 positions match TRBD2. V shed 4 bases, J shed 4 bases, and the junction held 4 bases outside the gene matches. CDR1 is SNHLY, CDR2 FYNNEI, per germline. CDR3 size: 15 residues. CDR3 sequence (DNA): TGTGCCAGCAGTGGGAGCGGGGGGACCACCGGGGAGCTGTTTTTT. It translates to CASSGSGGTTGELFF.

This clone was picked up one time. The chain links TRBV18 to TRBJ2-3; 7 bases line up with TRBD2. This CDR3 is 14 amino acids long. V lost 3 bases to trimming and J lost 11 bases; unmatched junction nucleotides: 11. Per germline, CDR1 KGHSH and CDR2 LQKENI. CDR3 nucleotides: TGTGCCAGCTCACCGGGAGGGGACGGTGCGGTGCAGTATTTT. Protein sequence: CASSPGGDGAVQYF.

Remarks on this clone: This specimen includes other DNA sequences encoding the same CDR3. The V call is TRBV28, the J call TRBJ1-3, with TRBD1 matching 9 bases. There are 15 residues in the CDR3. Germline CDR1 and CDR2: MDHEN and SYDVKM. Trimming removed 4 bases from V and 0 bases from J; junction bases left unmatched: 1. The CDR3 spells CASSSTGGSGNTIYF. CDR3 DNA: TGTGCCAGCAGTTCGACAGGGGGCTCTGGAAACACCATATATTTT. Variable domain in full (rest from reference TRBV28 and TRBJ1-3): DVKVTQSSRYLVKRTGEKVFLECVQDMDHENMFWYRQDPGLGLRLIYFSYDVKMKEKGDIPEGYSVSREKKERFSLILESASTNQTSMYLCASSSTGGSGNTIYFGEGSWLTVV.

The genes are TRBV20-1 and TRBJ2-1; 11 bases are shared with TRBD2. V shed 3 bases and J 1 base; nucleotides not matched to a gene: 11. The CDR3 totals 18 residues. Germline lookup yields CDR1 DFQATT and CDR2 SNEGSKA (reference sequence). The CDR3 bases are TGCAGTGCTAGTGTGGGGACTAGCGGAATGTCATCCTACAATGAGCAGTTCTTC. It encodes CSASVGTSGMSSYNEQFF.

The V gene is TRBV7-2, the J gene TRBJ1-5; a weak D match, TRBD1 (5 bases). The CDR3 sequence is 14 residues long. Per germline, CDR1 SGHTA and CDR2 FQGNSA. The germline V and J ends were trimmed by 6 bases and 6 bases, with 15 bases remaining between them. Here the CDR3 DNA reads TGTGCCAGCAGTGTTCAGGGATCGATTCAGCCCCAGCATTTT. Protein sequence: CASSVQGSIQPQHF.

The chain is built from TRBV21-1 and TRBJ2-5; the DNA was not used to check the table's D call, TRBD2. TRBV21-1 is recorded as a pseudogene. This CDR3 has 18 residues. The CDR3, as DNA: TGTGCCAGCAGCACCGGTGGGACTAGCGGGGCAACCCAAGAGACCCAGTACTTC. It encodes CASSTGGTSGATQETQYF.

This chain joins TRBV19 and TRBJ2-1, with D perhaps matching TRBD1 (6 bases). CDR1 and CDR2 (germline): LNHDA, SQIVND (reference sequence). V shed 7 bases and J shed 6 bases, with 16 bases lying between them. The CDR3 loop spans 14 amino acids. The CDR3 here is CASKDRPLSNEQFF. CDR3 bases: TGTGCCAGTAAAGACAGGCCTCTGAGCAATGAGCAGTTCTTC. Full variable domain (remainder filled in from reference TRBV19 and TRBJ2-1): DGGITQSPKYLFRKEGQNVTLSCEQNLNHDAMYWYRQDPGQGLRLIYYSQIVNDFQKGDIAEGYSVSREKKESFPLTVTSAQKNPTAFYLCASKDRPLSNEQFFGPGTRLTVL.

This clone appeared once. J is TRBJ2-7 and V is TRBV6-5; 8 positions match TRBD1. Germline V gene data show CDR1 as MNHEY and CDR2 as SVGAGI. V dropped 2 bases and J dropped 3; count of bases not matched to a gene: 6. This CDR3 has 15 residues. CDR3 sequence (DNA): TGTGCCAGCAGTTACGGTGGACAGGGAATCTACGAGCAGTACTTC. Translated: CASSYGGQGIYEQYF.

The genes are TRBV5-1 and TRBJ2-3; D perhaps matches TRBD1 (5 bases). This CDR3 is 14 amino acids long. The germline V and J ends were trimmed by 4 bases and 2 bases, with 11 bases remaining between them. Germline lookup yields CDR1 SGHRS and CDR2 YFSETQ. The CDR3 protein is CASSQQGFTDTQYF. Here the CDR3 DNA reads TGCGCCAGCAGCCAGCAGGGATTCACAGATACGCAGTATTTT.

The chain carries TRBV7-8 and TRBJ1-1; no firm D call. V was shortened by 2 bases and J by 2 bases, with 6 bases between the two germline ends. This CDR3 has 13 residues. CDR1 is SGHVS, CDR2 FQNEAQ, per germline. The DNA for the CDR3 is TGTGCCAGCAGCTTAACAGAAAACACTGAAGCTTTCTTT. This translates into CASSLTENTEAFF.

J is TRBJ1-2 and V is TRBV28; TRBD1 might be the D (5 bases). The CDR3 totals 14 residues. With 8 bases removed from V and 3 bases from J, the gap between germline ends came to 16 bases. Germline V gene data show CDR1 as MDHEN and CDR2 as SYDVKM. The CDR3 DNA reads as TGTGCCAGCTACAAACGCGGGGACCACTATGGCTACACCTTC. Amino acid sequence: CASYKRGDHYGYTF.

The J gene is TRBJ1-3, the V gene TRBV5-1; D unclear. V was shortened by 3 bases and J by 0 bases, with 4 bases between the two germline ends. Germline assignment: CDR1 SGHRS and CDR2 YFSETQ. The CDR3 totals 13 residues. The CDR3, as DNA: TGCGCCAGCAGCTCATTCTCTGGAAACACCATATATTTT. Translating it yields CASSSFSGNTIYF.

V gene TRBV7-2 combines with J gene TRBJ2-7, with a weak D call TRBD2 (5 bases). The germline CDR1 and CDR2 sequences are SGHTA and FQGNSA. The CDR3 covers 15 residues. The V end lost 0 bases, the J end lost 4 bases, and 13 bases lay between the germline ends. CDR3 region: CASSLAAGIVYEQYF. Here the CDR3 DNA reads TGTGCCAGCAGCTTAGCGGCGGGCATAGTGTACGAGCAGTACTTC.

This clone was picked up a small number of times. V usage is TRBV11-2 and J usage is TRBJ2-2; the D is unclear. This CDR3 contains 16 residues. Per germline, CDR1 SGHAT and CDR2 FQNNGV. V was cut by 0 bases and J by 0 bases, with 8 bases left in between. The CDR3 region is CASSLEGTSNTGELFF. The CDR3 region has the DNA TGTGCCAGCAGCTTAGAGGGCACCTCGAACACCGGGGAGCTGTTTTTT.

The rearrangement joins TRBV27 to TRBJ2-1; 7 nucleotides match TRBD1. The germline V gene encodes CDR1 MNHEY and CDR2 SMNVEV (reference sequence). With V trimmed by 1 base and J by 3 bases, 6 bases remained unmatched. The CDR3 length is 16 residues. The CDR3 nucleotides read TGTGCCAGCAGTTTATTGGGACAGCTCAACTACAATGAGCAGTTCTTC. Amino acids: CASSLLGQLNYNEQFF.

Only one count was recorded for this clone. The V call is TRBV28, the J call TRBJ1-5, with TRBD1 matching 8 bases. The CDR3 covers 14 residues. V shed 6 bases, J shed 2 bases, and the junction held 3 bases outside the gene matches. The V gene's germline CDR1 is MDHEN and CDR2 SYDVKM. The CDR3 protein is CASRQTGGNQPQHF. The CDR3 DNA follows: TGTGCCAGCAGACAGACAGGGGGCAATCAGCCCCAGCATTTT.

This clone was counted a few times. The V gene is TRBV18, the J gene TRBJ2-7; perhaps TRBD2 as D (6 bases). V was pared by 2 bases and J by 5 bases, with 10 bases between. This CDR3 contains 13 residues. Per germline, CDR1 KGHSH and CDR2 LQKENI. CDR3 bases: TGTGCCAGCTCACCATCTAGGAGGGACGAGCAGTACTTC. This sequence encodes CASSPSRRDEQYF.

The rearrangement links TRBV10-1 to TRBJ2-3; D not resolved. This CDR3 has 16 amino acids. Between the trimmed V and J ends, which lost 4 bases and 2 bases, there was a span of 16 bases. Germline-derived CDR1 and CDR2 are WNHNN and SYGVQD (reference sequence). The chain's CDR3 is CASSGVSTTPTDTQYF. The CDR3 DNA reads TGCGCCAGCAGTGGGGTCTCGACAACGCCCACAGATACGCAGTATTTT.

This chain uses TRBV2 with TRBJ1-1, with 9 bases identical to TRBD1. There are 16 residues in the CDR3. V lost 10 bases and J lost 4; bases outside the gene matches: 16. The germline gives CDR1 SNHLY, CDR2 FYNNEI. The CDR3 DNA sequence: TGTGCCACCCCCAGGGACAGGGAAGGATACGGCACTGAAGCTTTCTTT. Its translation is CATPRDREGYGTEAFF.

The chain is built from TRBV11-2 and TRBJ2-5, with 11 bases matching TRBD1. This CDR3 contains 14 residues. The trim removed 3 bases at V and 5 bases at J, leaving 2 bases unmatched. The germline V gene has CDR1 SGHAT and CDR2 FQNNGV. CDR3: CASSFGQGAETQYF. As DNA, the CDR3 is TGTGCCAGCAGCTTTGGACAGGGGGCGGAGACCCAGTACTTC.

The chain combines TRBV11-1 with TRBJ2-2; 7 nucleotides match TRBD1. Trimming removed 6 bases from V and 1 base from J; junction bases left unmatched: 5. The CDR3 consists of 15 residues. CDR1 and CDR2 from the germline V gene are SGHAT and FQDESV (reference sequence). The CDR3 bases are TGTGCCAGCAGACGACAGGGTGTGAACACCGGGGAGCTGTTTTTT. Encoded protein: CASRRQGVNTGELFF.

V and J are TRBV4-3 and TRBJ2-7; D is undetermined. Germline-derived CDR1 and CDR2 are LGHNA and YSLEER. V was pared by 0 bases and J by 3 bases, with 9 bases between. This CDR3 is built from 14 residues. CDR3 region: CASSQDEAHYEQYF. The DNA for the CDR3 is TGCGCCAGCAGCCAAGATGAGGCCCACTACGAGCAGTACTTC.

The J gene is TRBJ2-2, the V gene TRBV7-8; 8 bases match TRBD2. Germline CDR1 and CDR2: SGHVS and FQNEAQ. V trimming: 1 base; J trimming: 3 bases; junction bases outside the gene matches: 1. The length of the CDR3 is 15 residues. CDR3 sequence reads: CASSLVAGYTGELFF. The CDR3, as DNA: TGTGCCAGCAGCTTAGTAGCGGGGTACACCGGGGAGCTGTTTTTT.

The CDR3 loop is CASSQQGGTENSPLHF. The CDR3 DNA sequence: TGTGCCAGCAGCCAACAGGGGGGCACAGAGAATTCACCCCTCCACTTT. V usage is TRBV5-5 and J usage is TRBJ1-6; 8 bases are a match to TRBD1. The CDR3 runs 16 residues. V dropped 4 bases and J dropped 7; count of bases not matched to a gene: 10. Looked up from germline, CDR1 is SGHKS and CDR2 is YYEKEE (reference sequence). Filled out from reference TRBV5-5 and TRBJ1-6, the complete variable domain reads DAGVTQSPTHLIKTRGQQVTLRCSPISGHKSVSWYQQVLGQGPQFIFQYYEKEERGRGNFPDRFSARQFPNYSSELNVNALLLGDSALYLCASSQQGGTENSPLHFGNGTRLTVT.